What follows describes a single T cell receptor (beta chain). Splitting of CD4+ cells produced CD45RA+ naive and CD45RA-negative memory subsets. Each subset's genomic DNA was shared equally among a number of immunoSEQ plates. The assay was immunoSEQ multiplex PCR, and TCRdb's table has in-frame clones only and misses some. In the table there are a few million clones, less than 95% of which are singletons. This record belongs to a study of shared clonotypes between healthy human individuals. On the study more broadly: Per donor, CD8 memory used one plate, CD8 naive used two, CD4 memory used three and CD4 naive used three.

Germline assignment: CDR1 MNHEY and CDR2 SMNVEV (reference sequence). The CDR3 totals 16 residues. V dropped 6 bases and J dropped 5; count of bases not matched to a gene: 12. The sequence was obtained from a young man in good health. Some clones in this sample may be carry-over from other donors' samples. The chain joins TRBV27 to TRBJ2-1; 8 positions agree with TRBD2. The material sequenced was naive CD4+ T cells from PBMCs. As for subset: CD45RA+ positively selected. CDR3 nucleotide sequence: TGTGCCAGCAGCCCCCGGGGGGGTCCACCTCACAATGAGCAGTTCTTC. This sequence encodes CASSPRGGPPHNEQFF.